This is a list of T cell receptor beta chains from one sample in a study of T cell repertoires in cytomegalovirus infection. Which antigens these TCRs recognize remains unknown. MiXCR was run by TCRdb on the reads, yielding one entry per CDR3 protein. The data show approximately 730,000 distinct CDR3 sequences, with 30% to 40% seen just once and around a sixth held by the top ten. Sequencing used cultured PBMCs, obtained from culture after CMV antigen stimulation. These receptors originate from a human donor in good health (CMV status not recorded). Some clones in this sample may be carry-over from other donors' samples. CDR3s include the opening cysteine and the closing phenylalanine or tryptophan. The D gene is left open where the match is weak. Some rows have no size entry. The others give once, few or many, or a class for an expanded clone.

V: TRBV18
D: TRBD1
J: TRBJ2-7
size: NA
CDR3: CASSQINSGQGVDEQYF
DNA: TGTGCCAGCTCACAAATCAACTCGGGACAGGGTGTCGACGAGCAGTACTTC

V: TRBV19
D: NA
J: TRBJ2-6
size: NA
CDR3: CASTSTRGASGANVLTF
DNA: TGTGCCAGTACCTCAACTCGGGGGGCCTCTGGGGCCAACGTCCTGACTTTC

V: TRBV7-6
D: TRBD2
J: TRBJ2-1
size: many
CDR3: CASSSEPGLTDNEQFF
DNA: TGTGCCAGCAGCTCAGAACCGGGACTAACGGACAATGAGCAGTTCTTC

V: TRBV11-2
D: NA
J: TRBJ1-2
size: NA
CDR3: CASGQRGYYGYTF
DNA: TGTGCCAGCGGCCAGAGGGGTTACTATGGCTACACCTTC

V: TRBV7-6
D: TRBD1
J: TRBJ1-1
size: few
CDR3: CASSLDQGGTEAFF
DNA: TGTGCCAGCAGCTTAGACCAGGGGGGCACTGAAGCTTTCTTT

V: TRBV20-1
D: NA
J: TRBJ1-5
size: NA
CDR3: CSARMTEYQPQHF
DNA: TGCAGTGCTAGAATGACAGAATATCAGCCCCAGCATTTT

V: TRBV7-6
D: NA
J: TRBJ2-5
size: many
CDR3: CASCGSPSETQYF
DNA: TGTGCCAGCTGCGGGTCCCCCTCGGAGACCCAGTACTTC

V: TRBV7-2
D: NA
J: TRBJ2-7
size: few
CDR3: CASSATLQGYEQYF
DNA: TGTGCCAGCAGCGCGACTTTACAGGGTTACGAGCAGTACTTC

V: TRBV2
D: NA
J: TRBJ2-4
size: NA
CDR3: CASSDLGGGMGIQYF
DNA: TGTGCCAGCAGTGACTTGGGCGGCGGGATGGGCATTCAGTACTTC

V: TRBV5-3
D: TRBD1
J: TRBJ1-2
size: NA
CDR3: CASSQGTGRTYGYTF
DNA: TGTGCCAGCAGCCAGGGGACAGGGAGGACCTATGGCTACACCTTC

V: TRBV19
D: NA
J: TRBJ1-5
size: NA
CDR3: CASSIRDSNQPQHF
DNA: TGTGCCAGTAGTATTAGGGATAGCAATCAGCCCCAGCATTTT

V: TRBV20-1
D: TRBD2
J: TRBJ2-5
size: NA
CDR3: CSGGGRETQYF
DNA: TGCAGCGGGGGGGGAAGAGAGACCCAGTACTTC

V: TRBV7-9
D: NA
J: TRBJ2-2
size: NA
CDR3: CASTVPGELFF
DNA: TGTGCCAGCACCGTCCCCGGGGAGCTGTTTTTT

V: TRBV27
D: NA
J: TRBJ2-5
size: few
CDR3: CASRDGGAGETQYF
DNA: TGTGCCAGCAGGGACGGGGGCGCTGGCGAGACCCAGTACTTC

V: TRBV19
D: TRBD2
J: TRBJ2-2
size: NA
CDR3: CASTSGGFRTGELFF
DNA: TGTGCCAGTACGAGCGGGGGTTTCCGGACCGGGGAGCTGTTTTTT

V: TRBV7-2
D: NA
J: TRBJ2-7
size: many
CDR3: CASSLVGLSAGASSYEQYF
DNA: TGTGCCAGCAGCTTAGTGGGGCTATCCGCGGGGGCCAGCTCCTACGAGCAGTACTTC

V: TRBV7-6
D: NA
J: TRBJ2-1
size: many
CDR3: CASSSRGGRKDNEQFF
DNA: TGTGCCAGCAGTTCCCGCGGGGGCCGGAAGGACAATGAGCAGTTCTTC

V: TRBV5-1
D: NA
J: TRBJ1-3
size: NA
CDR3: CASSSRDGNTIYF
DNA: TGCGCCAGCAGCTCACGAGATGGAAACACCATATATTTT

V: TRBV6-5
D: TRBD1
J: TRBJ1-2
size: few
CDR3: CASSRGGHYGYTF
DNA: TGTGCCAGCAGTCGAGGGGGCCACTATGGCTACACCTTC

V: TRBV2
D: NA
J: TRBJ2-7
size: NA
CDR3: CASSEVRHEQYF
DNA: TGTGCCAGCAGCGAGGTCCGACACGAGCAGTACTTC

V: TRBV7-9
D: NA
J: TRBJ2-3
size: few
CDR3: CASSGLGSTDTQYF
DNA: TGTGCCAGCAGCGGCCTCGGGTCCACAGATACGCAGTATTTT

V: TRBV3-1
D: NA
J: TRBJ1-5
size: NA
CDR3: CASSQDHLANQPQHF
DNA: TGTGCCAGCAGCCAAGACCACTTGGCCAATCAGCCCCAGCATTTT

V: TRBV12-3/TRBV12-4
D: TRBD1
J: TRBJ2-2
size: few
CDR3: CASSRTGGFELFF
DNA: TGTGCCAGCAGTCGGACAGGGGGCTTCGAGCTGTTTTTT

V: TRBV20-1
D: NA
J: TRBJ2-7
size: NA
CDR3: CSARRGASKFYEQYF
DNA: TGCAGTGCTAGACGCGGGGCTAGCAAGTTTTACGAGCAGTACTTC

V: TRBV18
D: TRBD1
J: TRBJ1-5
size: NA
CDR3: CASSPSPGTGNQPQHF
DNA: TGTGCCAGCTCACCAAGTCCCGGGACAGGAAATCAGCCCCAGCATTTT

V: TRBV7-2
D: NA
J: TRBJ1-5
size: many
CDR3: CASSQVGGMIQPQHF
DNA: TGTGCCAGCAGCCAGGTGGGGGGCATGATTCAGCCCCAGCATTTT

V: TRBV7-2
D: NA
J: TRBJ2-7
size: many
CDR3: CASSLAGNSYEQYF
DNA: TGTGCCAGCAGCTTAGCCGGCAACTCCTACGAGCAGTACTTC

V: TRBV12-3/TRBV12-4
D: NA
J: TRBJ2-1
size: NA
CDR3: CASSRGSGLLGTFF
DNA: TGTGCCAGCTCCCGGGGTAGCGGCCTCCTCGGCACTTTCTTC

V: TRBV20-1
D: TRBD1
J: TRBJ2-3
size: NA
CDR3: CSASRGQGGDTQYF
DNA: TGCAGTGCTAGTCGCGGACAGGGAGGAGATACGCAGTATTTT

V: TRBV10-2
D: NA
J: TRBJ2-4
size: few
CDR3: CASSEAGWDKNIQYF
DNA: TGCGCCAGCAGTGAAGCAGGGTGGGACAAAAACATTCAGTACTTC

V: TRBV5-1
D: NA
J: TRBJ2-2
size: NA
CDR3: CASSWKGRQANTGELFF
DNA: TGCGCCAGCAGCTGGAAGGGGCGACAAGCTAACACCGGGGAGCTGTTTTTT

V: TRBV4-1
D: NA
J: TRBJ1-2
size: few
CDR3: CASSLQSVANYGYTF
DNA: TGCGCCAGCAGCCTACAATCAGTAGCTAACTATGGCTACACCTTC

V: TRBV4-3
D: NA
J: TRBJ2-1
size: NA
CDR3: CASSQEPGRYNEQFF
DNA: TGCGCCAGCAGCCAAGAGCCGGGACGGTACAATGAGCAGTTCTTC

V: TRBV7-6
D: TRBD2
J: TRBJ2-1
size: few
CDR3: CASSLLASGSSYNEQFF
DNA: TGTGCCAGCAGCTTATTGGCTAGCGGGAGTTCCTACAATGAGCAGTTCTTC

V: TRBV6-2/TRBV6-3
D: TRBD2
J: TRBJ2-7
size: few
CDR3: CASSYSPGGYEQYF
DNA: TGTGCCAGCAGTTACTCGCCGGGAGGATACGAGCAGTACTTC

V: TRBV7-6
D: NA
J: TRBJ1-1
size: NA
CDR3: CASSLFVLPRGNTEAFF
DNA: TGTGCCAGCAGCTTATTCGTTCTGCCGCGGGGGAACACTGAAGCTTTCTTT

V: TRBV7-2
D: NA
J: TRBJ2-7
size: few
CDR3: CASSLRFGQAAYEQYF
DNA: TGTGCCAGCAGCTTACGGTTCGGGCAGGCCGCCTACGAGCAGTACTTC

V: TRBV6-6
D: NA
J: TRBJ1-4
size: NA
CDR3: CASSYRVGEKLFF
DNA: TGTGCCAGCAGTTACAGGGTAGGGGAAAAACTGTTTTTT

V: TRBV29-1
D: NA
J: TRBJ2-7
size: NA
CDR3: CSAILDSEQYF
DNA: TGCAGCGCTATACTAGACAGCGAGCAGTACTTC